This T cell receptor (beta chain) came from a study of blood T cells in healthy people across ages. With a J-beta primer mix and a sample-barcoded 5' primer, a second PCR ran 7 to 11 cycles. MiXCR was run by TCRdb on the 5' RACE reads, yielding one entry per CDR3 protein. The sample holds about 1,600,000 distinct CDR3 sequences, roughly 40% seen once. Of note for this clonotype: The CDR3 ends on some other residue instead of the conserved phenylalanine or tryptophan, so this is likely a read error.

All donors came from Russia, were Caucasian and healthy, and spanned ages about 6 to 100. The clonotype was recovered from a woman aged 18-30 years in good health. The sample comprised blood.

The CDR3 region is CSARGSQTSGRSRDYNEQFS. The CDR3 DNA reads as TGCAGTGCTAGGGGGTCCCAGACTAGCGGGAGGTCTAGAGATTACAATGAGCAGTTCTCC. The gene calls are TRBV20-1 and TRBJ2-1; 13 bases fit TRBD2. The CDR3 runs to 20 residues. The germline CDR1 and CDR2 sequences are DFQATT and SNEGSKA (reference sequence). With 3 bases clipped from V and 4 bases from J, the junction kept 18 bases outside the gene matches.